A single sample is the source of the 32 T cell receptor beta chains below, sequenced in a study of T-cell reconstitution after alpha-beta-depleted transplantation in children. Molecular barcoding with unique molecular identifiers was used for the TCRbeta library. TCRdb processed the PCR reads anew with MiXCR; each CDR3 protein has one entry. The data contain about 97,000 distinct CDR3 sequences, approximately 8% of them singletons. Sequencing was performed on PBMCs, taken before TCRalphabeta/CD19-depleted stem cell transplant. These receptors all come from a boy between 2 and 15 years old with acute lymphoblastic leukemia, due to receive a stem cell transplant.

This clonotype appeared many times. Here the CDR3 DNA reads TGTGCCAGCAGCCCAGGGACATTTCCCTATGGCTACACCTTC. Protein product: CASSPGTFPYGYTF. The rearrangement uses TRBV12-3 or TRBV12-4 and TRBJ1-2, with D tentatively TRBD1 (6 bases). V lost 6 bases and J 4 bases, leaving 15 bases between the germline ends. The CDR3 is 14 amino acids.

The rearrangement links TRBV9 to TRBJ1-1, with 8 bases that match TRBD1. V lost 3 bases, J lost 4 bases, and 14 bases stayed unmatched. CDR3 length equals 17 residues. Germline V gene lookup returns CDR1 SGDLS and CDR2 YYNGEE. The CDR3: CASSDVTGTGLLTEAFF. The CDR3 DNA sequence: TGTGCCAGCAGCGATGTAACCGGGACAGGCCTACTCACTGAAGCTTTCTTT.

This clonotype showed up many times. CDR3 nucleotide sequence: TGTGCCACCGTGGGTCCGACCTACGAGCAGTACTTC. Its protein product is CATVGPTYEQYF. This chain uses TRBV6-1 with TRBJ2-7; D ambiguous. Germline CDR1 and CDR2: MNHNS and SASEGT. This CDR3 is built from 12 residues. V gave up 10 bases and J gave up 2 bases, with 12 bases separating them.

This sequence joins TRBV25-1 and TRBJ2-2; D is possibly TRBD2 (5 bases). This CDR3 has 16 amino acids. The V end lost 6 bases, the J end lost 3 bases, and 17 bases lay between the germline ends. Germline lookup yields CDR1 MGHDK and CDR2 SYGVNS. The CDR3 nucleotides are TGTGCCAGCAGCGGGTTATTCGCGGGTTACACCGGGGAGCTGTTTTTT. Translated: CASSGLFAGYTGELFF.

This clonotype was seen a handful of times. This chain links TRBV15 with TRBJ2-1; 7 nucleotides align to TRBD1. Germline V CDR1 and CDR2: LNHNV, YYDKDF (reference sequence). The CDR3 is made up of 16 amino acids. Germline trimming cut 1 base from V and 8 bases from J; bases unmatched to any gene: 11. The CDR3 loop is CATSRAPGTEGDEQFF. The CDR3 coding sequence is TGTGCCACCAGCAGAGCCCCCGGGACAGAAGGGGATGAGCAGTTCTTC.

The chain employs TRBV7-2 and TRBJ1-6; 9 nucleotides agree with TRBD1. Trimming took 5 bases from V and 10 from J; bases not matched to a gene: 9. The CDR3 sequence is 15 residues long. Germline CDR1 reads SGHTA; CDR2 reads FQGNSA. CDR3 DNA sequence: TGTGCCAGCAGCCTCGGGGGGACAGGGCGCTCACCCCTCCACTTT. Encoded protein: CASSLGGTGRSPLHF.

This clonotype occurred many times. The chain carries TRBV7-2 and TRBJ2-1; D ambiguous. V was cut by 5 bases and J by 8 bases, with 16 bases left in between. This CDR3 comprises 14 residues. CDR1 and CDR2 (germline): SGHTA, FQGNSA. The DNA for the CDR3 is TGTGCCAGCAGCCCTGGACCGAATTGGGATGAGCAGTTCTTC. This gives the protein CASSPGPNWDEQFF.

This clonotype was seen at least ten times. The V and J genes are TRBV5-5 and TRBJ1-5, with D hard to call. CDR1 SGHKS and CDR2 YYEKEE come from the germline V gene (reference sequence). The CDR3 has 13 residues. Trimming shortened V by 0 bases and J by 4 bases, and 5 bases separated the two germline ends. The CDR3 region has the DNA TGTGCCAGCAGCTTGGCAGCTAATCAGCCCCAGCATTTT. Protein: CASSLAANQPQHF.

This clonotype has only a few counts. V and J are TRBV7-9 and TRBJ1-5, with 7 bases fitting TRBD1. CDR1 and CDR2 from the germline V gene are SEHNR and FQNEAQ (reference sequence). Trimming took 5 bases from V and 0 from J; bases not matched to a gene: 7. This CDR3 has 16 amino acids. The CDR3 reads CASSPLRGNSNQPQHF. The CDR3, as DNA: TGTGCCAGCAGCCCACTCAGGGGGAATAGCAATCAGCCCCAGCATTTT.

This clonotype occurred many times. The V gene is TRBV4-3, the J gene TRBJ2-3; 10 bases match TRBD2. With V trimmed by 0 bases and J by 4 bases, 4 bases remained unmatched. The V gene's germline CDR1 is LGHNA and CDR2 YSLEER. The CDR3 has 16 amino acids. The CDR3 here is CASSQDPSGGSDTQYF. The CDR3 DNA reads as TGCGCCAGCAGCCAAGATCCTAGCGGGGGATCAGATACGCAGTATTTT.

The sample holds many counts of this clonotype. The gene calls are TRBV5-1 and TRBJ1-1; possibly TRBD1 for D (6 bases). This CDR3 has 16 residues. CDR1 and CDR2 (germline): SGHRS, YFSETQ. V was trimmed by 4 bases and J by 5 bases, leaving 21 bases between them. The CDR3 nucleotides read TGCGCCAGCAGCGCCACTCTCTATGAGGGGGAAACTGAAGCTTTCTTT. It is translated as CASSATLYEGETEAFF.

This clonotype came up many times. V is TRBV20-1 and J is TRBJ1-2; 7 bases line up with TRBD1. The J segment lost 3 bases and the V segment lost 1 base, leaving 5 bases of the junction unmatched. CDR3 length: 14 residues. The germline V gene encodes CDR1 DFQATT and CDR2 SNEGSKA (reference sequence). The CDR3 coding sequence is TGCAGTGCTAGAGTTCCCGGGACAGACTATGGCTACACCTTC. It encodes CSARVPGTDYGYTF.

Comments on this clonotype: Because it lacks the conserved phenylalanine or tryptophan at the end, this CDR3 is likely a read error. The chain recombines TRBV5-1 with TRBJ2-3; D ambiguous. Germline values: CDR1 SGHRS, CDR2 YFSETQ. Trimming stripped 2 bases from V and 1 base from J, with 11 bases between. The CDR3 loop spans 15 amino acids. The CDR3 spells CASSFGNTRTDTQYY. The CDR3 DNA follows: TGCGCCAGCAGCTTCGGCAATACCCGCACAGATACGCAGTATTAT.

This clonotype occurred a few times. Written as DNA, the CDR3 is TGTGCCAGCAGCTTGCCTGGGGGGACCAGCACAGATACGCAGTATTTT. Amino acids: CASSLPGGTSTDTQYF. This chain joins TRBV5-8 and TRBJ2-3; a weak D match, TRBD2 (6 bases). V was clipped by 1 base and J by 0 bases, with 12 bases between them. The CDR3 is 16 residues long. Germline CDR1 reads SGHTS; CDR2 reads YDEGEE.

This clonotype appeared many times. V is TRBV6-5 and J is TRBJ1-1, with unresolved D. From germline, CDR1 is MNHEY and CDR2 SVGAGI. The CDR3 totals 14 residues. The V end lost 0 bases, the J end lost 8 bases, and 13 bases lay between the germline ends. In DNA form, the CDR3 reads TGTGCCAGCAGTTACTCCTTTAACGGACTAGAAGCTTTCTTT. This encodes CASSYSFNGLEAFF.

This clonotype was seen only a few times. The chain carries TRBV7-8 and TRBJ1-6; 7 bases fit TRBD1. Unmatched junction bases numbered 10, after V lost 4 bases and J lost 10 bases. CDR1 is SGHVS and CDR2 is FQNEAQ in the germline V gene. The CDR3 consists of 15 residues. For the CDR3, the DNA is TGTGCCAGCAGCTCCCAGATGGGACAGCGATCACCCCTCCACTTT. As protein: CASSSQMGQRSPLHF.

CDR3 amino acids: CTISLQGNTEAFF. CDR3 sequence (DNA): TGTACCATCAGCTTACAGGGGAACACTGAAGCTTTCTTT. This sequence joins TRBV13 and TRBJ1-1, with D possibly being TRBD1 (6 bases). CDR1 and CDR2 from the germline V gene are PRHDT and FYEKMQ (reference sequence). The CDR3 loop spans 13 amino acids.

The chain is built from TRBV19 and TRBJ1-3, with no clear D. This CDR3 has 14 amino acids. V lost 5 bases, J lost 4 bases, and 12 bases lay in between. From germline, CDR1 is LNHDA and CDR2 SQIVND (reference sequence). CDR3 bases: TGTGCCAGTAGTCCCCCCGCGGCGGGAAACACCATATATTTT. Protein sequence: CASSPPAAGNTIYF.

The V and J genes are TRBV7-2 and TRBJ1-1, with D unresolved. The germline CDR1 and CDR2 sequences are SGHTA and FQGNSA. The germline V and J ends were trimmed by 2 bases and 5 bases, with 6 bases remaining between them. CDR3 size: 12 residues. CDR3 region: CASSLSVTEAFF. The CDR3 DNA reads as TGTGCCAGCAGCTTAAGTGTAACTGAAGCTTTCTTT.

This clonotype showed up many times. The chain recombines TRBV27 with TRBJ1-2, with D unresolved. This CDR3 comprises 16 residues. The V and J ends lost 3 bases and 3 bases respectively, with 17 bases between them. Germline V gene lookup returns CDR1 MNHEY and CDR2 SMNVEV (reference sequence). CDR3 loop: CASSLRTPSYDYGYTF. As DNA, the CDR3 is TGTGCCAGCAGTTTGAGGACCCCCTCGTACGACTATGGCTACACCTTC.

This clonotype was detected many times. This rearrangement joins TRBV27 to TRBJ1-4; D is possibly TRBD1 (5 bases). Germline CDR1 is MNHEY and CDR2 is SMNVEV (reference sequence). Trimming removed 0 bases at V and 1 base at J, with 6 bases between. This CDR3 spans 15 amino acids. The CDR3 bases are TGTGCCAGCAGTTTATCTCAGGGAACTAATGAAAAACTGTTTTTT. Amino acids: CASSLSQGTNEKLFF.

This clonotype was detected many times. V usage is TRBV20-1 and J usage is TRBJ2-2, with 9 bases aligning to TRBD1. The CDR3 extends over 16 amino acids. Germline values: CDR1 DFQATT, CDR2 SNEGSKA (reference sequence). Germline trimming cut 8 bases from V and 3 bases from J; bases unmatched to any gene: 13. The CDR3 coding sequence is TGCAGTTCCCAGCAACCGGGACAGGGCGACACCGGGGAGCTGTTTTTT. This gives the protein CSSQQPGQGDTGELFF.

In this sample, this clonotype turned up many times. The rearrangement uses TRBV24-1 and TRBJ2-1; 10 nucleotides align to TRBD1. This CDR3 is 15 amino acids long. CDR1 KGHDR and CDR2 SFDVKD come from the germline V gene. V lost 5 bases and J lost 6; bases outside the gene matches: 6. CDR3 sequence: CATSVGTGVANEQFF. The DNA for the CDR3 is TGTGCCACCAGTGTAGGGACAGGGGTGGCCAATGAGCAGTTCTTC.

The chain carries TRBV7-8 and TRBJ2-2; D is unresolved. CDR3 size: 11 residues. Looked up from germline, CDR1 is SGHVS and CDR2 is FQNEAQ. The V gene lost 9 bases and the J gene lost 4 bases, with 6 bases spanning the gap. The CDR3 sequence: CASRSTGELFF. The CDR3 DNA follows: TGTGCCAGTAGGTCCACCGGGGAGCTGTTTTTT.

Ten or more counts support this clonotype. The chain carries TRBV24-1 and TRBJ2-1, with TRBD2 as a possible D gene (6 bases). The CDR3 has 18 residues. Looked up from germline, CDR1 is KGHDR and CDR2 is SFDVKD. V lost 0 bases and J 0 bases, leaving 14 bases between the germline ends. This CDR3 is CATSDLCSGDSSYNEQFF. The CDR3, as DNA: TGTGCCACCAGTGATTTGTGTAGCGGAGATTCCTCCTACAATGAGCAGTTCTTC.

The table lists this clonotype with a few counts. This chain connects TRBV18 to TRBJ2-6, with no clear D. Trimming removed 0 bases from V and 0 bases from J, with 9 bases in between. Looked up from germline, CDR1 is KGHSH and CDR2 is LQKENI. This CDR3 has 17 amino acids. The DNA for the CDR3 is TGTGCCAGCTCACCACCGACCGGAGACTCTGGGGCCAACGTCCTGACTTTC. This codes for CASSPPTGDSGANVLTF.

This clonotype appeared many times. The chain carries TRBV2 and TRBJ2-1, with D perhaps being TRBD1 or TRBD2 (5 bases each). Trimming took off 0 bases at V and 1 base at J, with 13 bases between the two ends. The length of the CDR3 is 17 residues. Germline values: CDR1 SNHLY, CDR2 FYNNEI. CDR3 nucleotide sequence: TGTGCCAGCAGTGAAGCGTTGGGGGATCGGTCCTACAATGAGCAGTTCTTC. Translation gives CASSEALGDRSYNEQFF.

This clonotype turned up a few times. The gene calls are TRBV5-1 and TRBJ2-7; 9 bases align to TRBD1. The CDR3 runs to 15 residues. Germline V lookup: CDR1 SGHRS, CDR2 YFSETQ. V dropped 4 bases and J dropped 1; count of bases not matched to a gene: 6. The CDR3 loop reads CASSPWTGASYEQYF. The CDR3 DNA reads TGCGCCAGCAGCCCTTGGACAGGGGCGTCCTACGAGCAGTACTTC.

This chain links TRBV12-3 or TRBV12-4 with TRBJ1-2; D possibly corresponds to TRBD1 (5 bases). Trimming left V 7 bases short and J 3 bases short, with 9 bases between. The CDR3 has 12 amino acids. CDR3 protein: CASTRDHYGYTF. The CDR3 bases are TGTGCCAGCACCAGGGACCACTATGGCTACACCTTC.

The chain couples TRBV12-3 or TRBV12-4 to TRBJ1-5; no clear D gene. V gave up 4 bases and J gave up 2 bases, with 9 bases separating them. The CDR3 consists of 14 residues. The CDR3 DNA sequence: TGTGCCAGCAGTTCGTATGGCGGCAATCAGCCCCAGCATTTT. This encodes CASSSYGGNQPQHF.

This clonotype was counted between two and nine times. This rearrangement joins TRBV5-6 to TRBJ1-2, with 7 bases lining up with TRBD1. The CDR3 runs 13 residues. V gave up 5 bases and J gave up 5 bases; unmatched junction bases: 6. The germline gives CDR1 SGHDT, CDR2 YYEEEE. The CDR3 region is CASSTGQLYGYTF. CDR3 DNA sequence: TGTGCCAGCAGTACGGGACAGCTATATGGCTACACCTTC.

V gene TRBV20-1 combines with J gene TRBJ2-7, with 14 bases aligning to TRBD2. Germline CDR1 reads DFQATT; CDR2 reads SNEGSKA (reference sequence). Losses at the gene ends were 6 bases for V and 0 bases for J; bases not matched to a gene: 10. The CDR3 is 17 residues long. CDR3 loop: CSAPGTSGGLSSYEQYF. CDR3 nucleotides: TGCAGTGCCCCCGGGACTAGCGGGGGCCTGAGCTCCTACGAGCAGTACTTC.